This T cell receptor beta chain originates from a study of T cell changes during pregnancy in multiple sclerosis. The CDR3 consists of 17 residues. The V gene's germline CDR1 is MRHNA and CDR2 SNTAGT. Trimming removed 2 bases from V and 8 bases from J; junction bases left unmatched: 10. Assay used: immunoSEQ multiplex PCR; TCRdb lists only in-frame clones, some missing. The table includes roughly 17,000 clones, more than 70% detected once. The rearrangement links TRBV6-4 to TRBJ2-1, with 12 bases identical to TRBD2. Sample: CD8+ T cells from peripheral blood mononuclear cells, taken after pregnancy. The TCR sequence derives from a female donor with multiple sclerosis, enrolled in a pregnancy study. For the CDR3, the DNA is TGTGCCAGCAGTGACCCTACTAGCGGGGGGCCTCCGTATGAGCAGTTCTTC. It is translated as CASSDPTSGGPPYEQFF.